Below, one T cell receptor (beta chain) is given with its context. Researchers amplified the TCR beta CDR3 regions from RNA transcripts. The HTBI set primed first-round TCR CDR3 RT-PCR. TCRdb processed the multiplex PCR reads anew with MiXCR; each CDR3 protein has one entry. The sample yields over 350,000 distinct CDR3 sequences, approximately 17% seen once. The CDR3 has 20 residues. Trimming took 3 bases from V and 1 from J; bases not matched to a gene: 15. CDR1 SGDLS and CDR2 YYNGEE come from the germline V gene. The data belong to a study of T cells in Graves' hyperthyroidism and ophthalmopathy. Across the study: At the time of initial diagnosis and before any treatment, peripheral blood was collected.

Ophthalmopathy patients had Clinical Activity Score at least 3, NOSPECS grade at least 4, duration under 3 months. The clonotype originates from a man aged 18 to 29 with Graves' ophthalmopathy. The J gene is TRBJ2-4, the V gene TRBV9, with 11 bases fitting TRBD2. Source material: blood. The CDR3 sequence: CASSDSSPLTSGMAKNIQYF. DNA for the CDR3: TGTGCCAGCAGCGACTCCTCCCCCCTGACTAGCGGGATGGCCAAAAACATTCAGTACTTC.